These 7 T cell receptor beta chains were sequenced from one sample in a study of PD-1 blockade in classical Hodgkin lymphoma. Time point given: cycle 4 day 1 (C4D1), after less than 7 weeks of nivolumab. All trial patients relapsed after autologous stem cell transplantation. Researchers report purifying CD4+ T cells from thawed PBMCs by magnetic negative selection. The repertoire was sequenced with immunoSEQ multiplex PCR; TCRdb's copy has only in-frame clones and lacks some. The sample includes over 10,000 clones, around nine tenths of them seen just once. The starting material was CD4+ T cells from blood, obtained before the fourth cycle of nivolumab. These receptors all stem from a human donor with classical Hodgkin lymphoma.

The J gene is TRBJ2-7, the V gene TRBV5-5; D call uncertain. Germline values: CDR1 SGHKS, CDR2 YYEKEE (reference sequence). Trimming pared 0 bases from V and 0 bases from J, leaving 7 bases between. The CDR3 contains 14 residues. CDR3 loop: CASSLDGSSYEQYF. CDR3 DNA: TGTGCCAGCAGCTTGGACGGAAGCTCCTACGAGCAGTACTTC.

The V call is TRBV5-1, the J call TRBJ2-3; TRBD2 aligns across 9 bases. The junction had 11 bases not matched to a gene; V was cut back by 4 bases and J by 2 bases. The CDR3 loop spans 17 amino acids. Germline V CDR1 and CDR2: SGHRS, YFSETQ. The DNA of the CDR3 is TGCGCCAGCAGCCCAGGTCCTAGCGGGGTTTCCACAGATACGCAGTATTTT. This sequence encodes CASSPGPSGVSTDTQYF.

This sequence joins TRBV5-4 and TRBJ1-2; 10 positions match TRBD1. The V gene's germline CDR1 is SGHNT and CDR2 YYREEE (reference sequence). CDR3 length equals 14 residues. Trimming removed 5 bases from V and 7 bases from J; junction bases left unmatched: 8. DNA for the CDR3: TGTGCCAGCAGGCCGACAGGGGGCGCGGGTGGCTACACCTTC. The encoded protein is CASRPTGGAGGYTF.

The chain has TRBV27 and TRBJ1-4; no firm D call. The CDR3 spans 15 residues. The germline CDR1 and CDR2 sequences are MNHEY and SMNVEV (reference sequence). The V gene lost 8 bases and the J gene lost 5 bases, with 18 bases spanning the gap. CDR3 nucleotides: TGTGCCAGCGGGATAATACCCTCCAGGAATGAAAAACTGTTTTTT. Protein: CASGIIPSRNEKLFF.

V gene TRBV11-3 combines with J gene TRBJ2-2, with D perhaps matching TRBD1 (5 bases). V lost 1 base, J lost 5 bases, and 11 bases lay in between. The CDR3 contains 15 residues. Looked up from germline, CDR1 is SGHNT and CDR2 is YENEEA. The CDR3: CASSLAQGRTGELFF. The CDR3 nucleotides read TGTGCCAGCAGCTTAGCCCAGGGAAGAACCGGGGAGCTGTTTTTT.

This sequence joins TRBV11-1 and TRBJ2-2; D is unresolved. The CDR3 length is 14 residues. V was pared by 4 bases and J by 3 bases, with 9 bases between. CDR1 and CDR2 (germline): SGHAT, FQDESV (reference sequence). This chain's CDR3 is CASSSQWHTGELFF. CDR3 coding DNA: TGTGCCAGCAGCTCACAATGGCACACCGGGGAGCTGTTTTTT.

This clone has a handful of counts. The rearrangement links TRBV5-1 to TRBJ2-7; D may correspond to TRBD1 or TRBD2 (5 bases each). The CDR3 runs to 15 residues. Trimming left V 4 bases short and J 3 bases short, with 17 bases between. The germline V gene has CDR1 SGHRS and CDR2 YFSETQ. The CDR3 sequence: CASSPLGGSYYEQYF. The DNA for the CDR3 is TGCGCCAGCAGCCCTCTTGGGGGTAGTTACTACGAGCAGTACTTC.